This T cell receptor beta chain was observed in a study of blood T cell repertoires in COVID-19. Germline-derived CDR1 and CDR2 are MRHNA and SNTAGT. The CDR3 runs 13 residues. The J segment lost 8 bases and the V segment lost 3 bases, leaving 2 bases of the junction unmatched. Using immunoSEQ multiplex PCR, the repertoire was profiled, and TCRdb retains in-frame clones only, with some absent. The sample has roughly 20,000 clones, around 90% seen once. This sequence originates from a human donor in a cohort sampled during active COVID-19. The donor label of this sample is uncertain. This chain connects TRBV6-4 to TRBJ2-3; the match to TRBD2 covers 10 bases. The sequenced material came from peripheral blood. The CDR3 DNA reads TGTGCCAGCAGTGAAACTAGCGGGATTACGCAGTATTTT. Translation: CASSETSGITQYF.